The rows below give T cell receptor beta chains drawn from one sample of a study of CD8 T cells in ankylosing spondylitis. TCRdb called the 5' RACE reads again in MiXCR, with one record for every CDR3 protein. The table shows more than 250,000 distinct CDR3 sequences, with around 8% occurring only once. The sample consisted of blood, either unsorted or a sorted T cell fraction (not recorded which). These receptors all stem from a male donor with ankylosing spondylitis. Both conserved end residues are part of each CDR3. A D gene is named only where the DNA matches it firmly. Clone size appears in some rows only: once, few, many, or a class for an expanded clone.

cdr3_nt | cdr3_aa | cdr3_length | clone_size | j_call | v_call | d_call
TGCAGTGCTAGAGTCCCTAGCCTCGAAGCTTTCTTT | CSARVPSLEAFF | 12 | few | TRBJ1-1 | TRBV20-1 | .
TGTGCCAGCAGTGCCAAACTAGGCGGCCGGAATGAGCAGTTCTTC | CASSAKLGGRNEQFF | 15 | many | TRBJ2-1 | TRBV7-9 | .
TGTGCCAGCAGTCGGGGAAGTCGCATCTCCTACGAGCAGTACTTC | CASSRGSRISYEQYF | 15 | . | TRBJ2-7 | TRBV27 | .
TGCGCCAGCAGCTCATCGACAGGGGACTATGGCTACACCTTC | CASSSSTGDYGYTF | 14 | . | TRBJ1-2 | TRBV5-1 | TRBD1
TGCAGTGCTAGCCCTAGCGGGAGGAACACCGGGGAGCTGTTTTTT | CSASPSGRNTGELFF | 15 | . | TRBJ2-2 | TRBV20-1 | TRBD2
TGTGCCAGCAGCTGGAGGGTCACCACTAGCGGGAAAGAGACCCAGTACTTC | CASSWRVTTSGKETQYF | 17 | . | TRBJ2-5 | TRBV5-4 | TRBD2
TGCAGCGTTCAAGGGTTTGGCAATCAGCCCCAGCATTTT | CSVQGFGNQPQHF | 13 | . | TRBJ1-5 | TRBV29-1 | .
TGTGCCAGCAGCAAGGTGGACAGGTCGGGTAATGAAAAACTGTTTTTT | CASSKVDRSGNEKLFF | 16 | few | TRBJ1-4 | TRBV21-1 | .
TGTGCCAGCAGCGACCAAGGGAGGAGGCCTGGGGCCAACGTCCTGACTTTC | CASSDQGRRPGANVLTF | 17 | few | TRBJ2-6 | TRBV3-1 | .
TGCGCCAGCAGCTTGGCTTGGGGCGAGACCCAGTACTTC | CASSLAWGETQYF | 13 | few | TRBJ2-5 | TRBV5-1 | .
TGTGCCAGCAGTCCGGGACTAGCGGTTAACACCGGGGAGCTGTTTTTT | CASSPGLAVNTGELFF | 16 | . | TRBJ2-2 | TRBV6-1 | TRBD2
TGTGCCAGCAGTTTTGGCGGTGAGCAGTTCTTC | CASSFGGEQFF | 11 | many | TRBJ2-1 | TRBV12-3/TRBV12-4 | .
TGTGCCAGCAGCCAAGGCAGACTAGCGGGAGTCTACGAGCAGTACTTC | CASSQGRLAGVYEQYF | 16 | few | TRBJ2-7 | TRBV4-2 | TRBD2
TGCGCCAGCAGCGCCGGGACATCGGACAATGAGCAGTTCTTC | CASSAGTSDNEQFF | 14 | . | TRBJ2-1 | TRBV5-1 | .
TGCAGCGTTGAAGATTGGCGGGAAGCAGATACGCAGTATTTT | CSVEDWREADTQYF | 14 | . | TRBJ2-3 | TRBV29-1 | .
TGTGCCAGCAGCCCAAGACCCTCTGGCGCCAAAAACATTCAGTACTTC | CASSPRPSGAKNIQYF | 16 | few | TRBJ2-4 | TRBV7-9 | .
TGCAGTGCTAAACCTCGCCGGGGGGAGCAGTACTTC | CSAKPRRGEQYF | 12 | many | TRBJ2-7 | TRBV20-1 | .
TGTGCCAGCAGGATTATCCAATCATGTGGCGTTATGCAGCCCCAGCATTTT | CASRIIQSCGVMQPQHF | 17 | . | TRBJ1-5 | TRBV7-3 | .
TGTGCCAGCAGCTTAGGGTACCAGGGTGGCGAGCAGTACTTC | CASSLGYQGGEQYF | 14 | many | TRBJ2-7 | TRBV7-2 | .
TGTGCCAGCAGTCACGGGACTTTGAACTACGAGCAGTACTTC | CASSHGTLNYEQYF | 14 | few | TRBJ2-7 | TRBV6-7 | .
TGCGCCAGCAGGCTAACGGGGGACACCGGGGAGCTGTTTTTT | CASRLTGDTGELFF | 14 | . | TRBJ2-2 | TRBV5-1 | .
TGTGCCAGCAGCTTAGTAGTCGCAACTAGCACAGATACGCAGTATTTT | CASSLVVATSTDTQYF | 16 | . | TRBJ2-3 | TRBV7-2 | .
TGTGCCAGCAGTCAGGCGGGAGTACGAGATACGCAGTATTTT | CASSQAGVRDTQYF | 14 | . | TRBJ2-3 | TRBV11-2 | TRBD2
TGTGCCAGCAGCCTGACCCCCCCCGGGAGGGGCACAGATACGCAGTATTTT | CASSLTPPGRGTDTQYF | 17 | . | TRBJ2-3 | TRBV3-1 | TRBD2
TGTGCCAGCAGTTTGTATGGGCAGGGGGCTGACAATCAGCCCCAGCATTTT | CASSLYGQGADNQPQHF | 17 | few | TRBJ1-5 | TRBV12-3/TRBV12-4 | TRBD1
TGCGCCAGCAGCCAAGCCCTGCCAAGCTCCTACGAGCAGTACTTC | CASSQALPSSYEQYF | 15 | . | TRBJ2-7 | TRBV4-1 | .
TGTGCCAGCAGCTTAGCGGGGACAGGGGCCTACGAGCAGTACTTC | CASSLAGTGAYEQYF | 15 | . | TRBJ2-7 | TRBV7-2 | TRBD1
TGCGCCAGCAGCTTCGGACAGGGGGCCTACAATGAGCAGTTCTTC | CASSFGQGAYNEQFF | 15 | few | TRBJ2-1 | TRBV5-1 | TRBD1
TGTGCCATCAGTGTGGTGGACGGGGCTCGGAGGAACGAGCAGTACTTC | CAISVVDGARRNEQYF | 16 | . | TRBJ2-7 | TRBV10-3 | .
TGTGCCAGCAGCCCCTGGGGGTCTGGAAACACCATATATTTT | CASSPWGSGNTIYF | 14 | . | TRBJ1-3 | TRBV9 | .
TGTGCCAGCAGCCAAGACTGGGACCGCACTCCCCGTGCGCAGTATTTT | CASSQDWDRTPRAQYF | 16 | . | TRBJ2-3 | TRBV3-1 | .
TGTGCCAGCAGTTTTTTCGGGACTAGCGGGAGGTTCTCCCACAATGAGCAGTTCTTC | CASSFFGTSGRFSHNEQFF | 19 | few | TRBJ2-1 | TRBV27 | TRBD2
TGCGCCAGCAGCTTGGAGGGGACTTCTAGCACAGATACGCAGTTTTTT | CASSLEGTSSTDTQFF | 16 | few | TRBJ2-3 | TRBV5-1 | .
TGTGCCAGCAGCTTAGAGACACGACCTGGAAACACCATATATTTT | CASSLETRPGNTIYF | 15 | . | TRBJ1-3 | TRBV7-9 | .
TGTGCCAGCAGTTCGGGGACTAGCGCTGACTTTCGGTACTTC | CASSSGTSADFRYF | 14 | . | TRBJ2-7 | TRBV7-2 | TRBD2
TGTGCCACCAGTGGATCTTCAGGGTCTAGGGATGAGCAGTTCTTC | CATSGSSGSRDEQFF | 15 | few | TRBJ2-1 | TRBV24-1 | .
TGTGCCAGCAGTCCATTTGGGGACTTCTCTATGTACGAGCAGTACTTC | CASSPFGDFSMYEQYF | 16 | few | TRBJ2-7 | TRBV6-1 | .
TGTGCCAGCAGCTCCTACCTACAGGGGCCCCACGAGCAGTACTTC | CASSSYLQGPHEQYF | 15 | . | TRBJ2-7 | TRBV7-2 | TRBD1
TGTGCCAGCGCTCCCGGGACTAGCCCCAGTACGCAGTATTTT | CASAPGTSPSTQYF | 14 | . | TRBJ2-3 | TRBV7-7 | TRBD2
TGTGCCAGCAGCAAACAGGGGGCGGCTGAAAAACTGTTTTTT | CASSKQGAAEKLFF | 14 | . | TRBJ1-4 | TRBV21-1 | .
TGTGCCAGCAGCCACGACCGAAGCTGGCTGGATGACTCTGGGGCCAACGTCCTGACTTTC | CASSHDRSWLDDSGANVLTF | 20 | few | TRBJ2-6 | TRBV4-2 | .
TGTGCCACCAGCAGAGATAGGGCTACTGGGGAGCTGTTTTTT | CATSRDRATGELFF | 14 | . | TRBJ2-2 | TRBV15 | .
TGTGCCACCAGCAGAGCGGTGGGTCAAATCCGGGAGCAGTTCTTC | CATSRAVGQIREQFF | 15 | many | TRBJ2-1 | TRBV15 | .
TGCGCCAGCAGCGCCGGACTAGCGGGAGCTATCTCCTACAATGAGCAGTTCTTC | CASSAGLAGAISYNEQFF | 18 | . | TRBJ2-1 | TRBV5-1 | TRBD2
TGCGCCAGCAGCCAAGATATCCAGACTAACTATGGCTACACCTTC | CASSQDIQTNYGYTF | 15 | few | TRBJ1-2 | TRBV4-1 | .
TGTGCCAGCAGCTTAGCGTTGGTAGCGCCGAACAACGAGCAGTACTTC | CASSLALVAPNNEQYF | 16 | . | TRBJ2-7 | TRBV7-2 | .
TGTGCCACCAGTGACGGGGAGCAGTACTTC | CATSDGEQYF | 10 | many | TRBJ2-7 | TRBV24-1 | .
TGCGCCAGCAGCTTGATGGTAGCGGGAGGGCCCACCGGGGAGCTGTTTTTT | CASSLMVAGGPTGELFF | 17 | many | TRBJ2-2 | TRBV5-1 | TRBD2
TGTGCCAGCAGCTCCCCAGCGGGGCGAGAATTGCAGTTCTTC | CASSSPAGRELQFF | 14 | . | TRBJ2-1 | TRBV11-2 | TRBD2
TGTGCCAGCAGCCGTACCTACCCCACCTACGAGCAGTACTTC | CASSRTYPTYEQYF | 14 | . | TRBJ2-7 | TRBV7-6 | .
TGTGCCAGCAGTATCCCCGGCCAGTCCTACGAGCAGTACTTC | CASSIPGQSYEQYF | 14 | few | TRBJ2-7 | TRBV28 | .
TGTGCCAGCAGTTTAGGGCTACCCGAAGACTATGGCTACACCTTC | CASSLGLPEDYGYTF | 15 | many | TRBJ1-2 | TRBV27 | .
TGTGCCAGCAGCCCGGGACAGGGAGGTTCAGATACGCAGTATTTT | CASSPGQGGSDTQYF | 15 | . | TRBJ2-3 | TRBV7-3 | TRBD1
TGTGCCAGCGTGGCTAGCGTGGCGGCGGTCACCGGGGAGCTGTTTTTT | CASVASVAAVTGELFF | 16 | few | TRBJ2-2 | TRBV6-1 | .
TGTGCCAGCAGTAAGTCTGGACAGGACACAGATACGCAGTATTTT | CASSKSGQDTDTQYF | 15 | many | TRBJ2-3 | TRBV6-2/TRBV6-3 | TRBD1
TGTGCCAGCAGCTCCCTGGGTCCCGCCTACGAGCAGTACTTC | CASSSLGPAYEQYF | 14 | few | TRBJ2-7 | TRBV11-3 | .